Detailed here is one T cell receptor beta chain. Unique molecular identifiers were incorporated during preparation of the TCRbeta library. A single record per CDR3 protein comes from TCRdb applying MiXCR to the PCR reads. The sample holds about 870,000 distinct CDR3 sequences, roughly 15% seen once. The data were taken from a study of T-cell reconstitution after alpha-beta-depleted transplantation in children. With 8 bases removed from V and 6 bases from J, the gap between germline ends came to 8 bases. Germline V CDR1 and CDR2: LNHNV, YYDKDF (reference sequence). This CDR3 contains 10 residues. The sample in question was PBMCs, mostly from graft donor cells, obtained 360 days after TCRalphabeta/CD19-depleted stem cell transplant. The chain is built from TRBV15 and TRBJ2-7; D gene uncertain. The receptor was isolated from a male patient younger than 18 who had a stem cell transplant for acute lymphoblastic leukemia, so the T cells may come from the graft donor. CDR3 loop: CATDNVEQYF. In nucleotides, the CDR3 is TGTGCCACCGACAACGTCGAGCAGTACTTC.